Shown below are 25 T cell receptor beta chains from a single sample sequenced in a study of T-cell memory formation after mild COVID-19. TCRdb reanalysed the 5' RACE reads using MiXCR and keeps one entry per CDR3 protein. The sample records roughly 280,000 distinct CDR3 sequences, around 16% being singletons. The sequencing sample was made of PBMCs or a T cell subset sorted from them (not recorded which). These TCRs come from a man aged 18 to 30 who had mild COVID-19 (a few samples of this study predate the infection). Cell type and time point are not known.

This clonotype was seen a handful of times. The chain couples TRBV7-3 to TRBJ2-1; D remains ambiguous. Trimming pared 5 bases from V and 3 bases from J, leaving 11 bases between. Germline CDR1 and CDR2: SGHTA and FQGTGA. The CDR3 has 14 residues. CDR3 loop: CASSPGEYYNEQFF. CDR3 DNA sequence: TGTGCCAGCAGCCCTGGAGAGTACTACAATGAGCAGTTCTTC.

The sample holds a few counts of this clonotype. The chain links TRBV5-1 to TRBJ2-2, with D hard to call. The CDR3 contains 15 residues. Looked up from germline, CDR1 is SGHRS and CDR2 is YFSETQ. V shed 0 bases and J shed 4 bases, with 10 bases lying between them. The CDR3 sequence is CASSLDVGGTGELFF. The CDR3, as DNA: TGCGCCAGCAGCTTGGATGTGGGCGGCACCGGGGAGCTGTTTTTT.

In this sample, this clonotype turned up many times. V and J are TRBV7-2 and TRBJ1-3; no firm D call. V was trimmed by 6 bases and J by 8 bases, leaving 11 bases between them. The CDR3 covers 12 residues. The germline CDR1 and CDR2 sequences are SGHTA and FQGNSA. The CDR3 bases are TGTGCCAGCAGGCTCGAGGGCGACACCATATATTTT. It translates to CASRLEGDTIYF.

This clonotype was seen more than once but under ten times. The rearrangement uses TRBV27 and TRBJ1-1; the D is unclear. The germline gives CDR1 MNHEY, CDR2 SMNVEV (reference sequence). The CDR3 runs 14 residues. Trimming took 4 bases from V and 10 from J, leaving 19 bases between them. The CDR3 nucleotides read TGTGCCAGCAGTTCTCGTCATTCGGGTATGTCAGCTTTCTTT. This encodes CASSSRHSGMSAFF.

This clonotype has only a few counts. This chain links TRBV5-1 with TRBJ2-1; possible D gene TRBD1, 5 bases. The V end lost 0 bases, the J end lost 6 bases, and 7 bases lay between the germline ends. The CDR3 runs to 13 residues. Germline V lookup: CDR1 SGHRS, CDR2 YFSETQ. CDR3 DNA sequence: TGCGCCAGCAGCTTGGAAGGGGTCAATGAGCAGTTCTTC. Amino acid sequence: CASSLEGVNEQFF.

This chain joins TRBV6-5 and TRBJ1-2; D perhaps matches TRBD1 (6 bases). The CDR3 sequence is 12 residues long. V lost 5 bases, J lost 6 bases, and 10 bases lay in between. CDR1 and CDR2 from the germline V gene are MNHEY and SVGAGI. The CDR3 bases are TGTGCCAGCAGTGATCAGGGGAATGGCTACACCTTC. Amino acid sequence: CASSDQGNGYTF.

This clonotype occurred a few times. V usage is TRBV5-6 and J usage is TRBJ2-7; D ambiguous. Deletions cut 0 bases from V and 3 bases from J, with 4 bases between. Germline values: CDR1 SGHDT, CDR2 YYEEEE. CDR3 length equals 12 residues. The CDR3 coding sequence is TGTGCCAGCAGCTTGGCCAACTACGAGCAGTACTTC. Protein: CASSLANYEQYF.

The V gene is TRBV7-9, the J gene TRBJ2-1; 9 nucleotides line up with TRBD1. The CDR3 runs to 15 residues. Trimming took 5 bases from V and 2 from J; bases not matched to a gene: 4. The germline CDR1 and CDR2 sequences are SEHNR and FQNEAQ (reference sequence). The CDR3 DNA reads TGTGCCAGCAGCCTCCGGGACAGGGCCTACAATGAGCAGTTCTTC. Its translation is CASSLRDRAYNEQFF.

This sequence joins TRBV5-1 and TRBJ1-2; D might be TRBD1 (5 bases). This CDR3 has 14 amino acids. Deletions cut 1 base from V and 4 bases from J, with 11 bases between. In germline, CDR1 is SGHRS, CDR2 YFSETQ. The DNA for the CDR3 is TGCGCCAGCAGCTTGACGGCAGGGACCTATGGCTACACCTTC. Amino acids: CASSLTAGTYGYTF.

This clonotype has more than one count but fewer than ten. The rearrangement uses TRBV7-9 and TRBJ2-5; either TRBD1 or TRBD2 may supply D (5 bases each). CDR1 is SEHNR and CDR2 is FQNEAQ in the germline V gene (reference sequence). V lost 5 bases and J lost 2, with 12 bases in between. The CDR3 consists of 14 residues. CDR3 bases: TGTGCCAGCAGCCCAGAGAGGGGTCAAGAGACCCAGTACTTC. Encoded protein: CASSPERGQETQYF.

This sequence joins TRBV12-3 or TRBV12-4 and TRBJ1-6; D not certain. The CDR3 is 15 amino acids. V was shortened by 3 bases and J by 6 bases, with 12 bases between the two germline ends. CDR3 sequence reads: CASSFDPGTNSPLHF. In DNA, the CDR3 is TGTGCCAGCAGTTTTGATCCAGGAACTAATTCACCCCTCCACTTT.

This clonotype was picked up many times. This chain connects TRBV10-3 to TRBJ1-1; 9 positions match TRBD1. The CDR3 covers 13 residues. J gave up 6 bases and V 6 bases, and 5 bases lay outside the gene matches. Germline CDR1 is ENHRY and CDR2 is SYGVKD. CDR3 in amino acids: CAIRPGTGSEAFF. CDR3 coding DNA: TGTGCCATCAGGCCCGGGACAGGGTCTGAAGCTTTCTTT.

The V gene is TRBV6-2 or TRBV6-3, the J gene TRBJ1-2, with D possibly being TRBD1 (5 bases). Germline loops: CDR1 MNHEY, CDR2 SVGEGT. The V end was cut by 5 bases, the J end by 2 bases, with 12 bases between. CDR3 length: 14 residues. The CDR3 sequence: CASSLLTANYGYTF. The CDR3 coding sequence is TGTGCCAGCAGTCTCCTGACAGCCAACTATGGCTACACCTTC.

The rearrangement uses TRBV5-1 and TRBJ1-5; 8 nucleotides match TRBD1. The CDR3 has 15 amino acids. Germline V CDR1 and CDR2: SGHRS, YFSETQ. V trimming: 4 bases; J trimming: 6 bases; junction bases outside the gene matches: 9. The CDR3 region has the DNA TGCGCCAGCAGCGTCGAAGGACAGGGCCGTCAGCCCCAGCATTTT. It is translated as CASSVEGQGRQPQHF.

This clonotype was counted a few times. The V and J genes are TRBV4-3 and TRBJ2-3; D is perhaps TRBD1 (6 bases). The CDR3 has 16 residues. Germline assignment: CDR1 LGHNA and CDR2 YSLEER. Trimming removed 0 bases at V and 4 bases at J, with 14 bases between. In DNA form, the CDR3 reads TGCGCCAGCAGCCAAGAGGGCAGGGGATACCCAGATACGCAGTATTTT. This translates into CASSQEGRGYPDTQYF.

J is TRBJ1-2 and V is TRBV27; 8 nucleotides agree with TRBD1. Trimming removed 1 base from V and 0 bases from J; junction bases left unmatched: 10. Germline V gene data show CDR1 as MNHEY and CDR2 as SMNVEV (reference sequence). This CDR3 has 18 residues. CDR3 in amino acids: CASSLYGGQAGANYGYTF. The CDR3 region has the DNA TGTGCCAGCAGTTTATACGGGGGACAGGCCGGAGCTAACTATGGCTACACCTTC.

This clonotype was observed a few times. J is TRBJ2-3 and V is TRBV5-1; D possibly corresponds to TRBD2 (5 bases). Germline values: CDR1 SGHRS, CDR2 YFSETQ. Trimming removed 0 bases at V and 5 bases at J, with 13 bases between. CDR3 size: 15 residues. CDR3 coding DNA: TGCGCCAGCAGCTTGGGGGGTGCACGGGAAGATACGCAGTATTTT. Its translation: CASSLGGAREDTQYF.

The chain carries TRBV7-2 and TRBJ1-5, with a tentative D call TRBD1 (5 bases). This CDR3 is 13 amino acids long. V was clipped by 1 base and J by 7 bases, with 8 bases between them. The V gene's germline CDR1 is SGHTA and CDR2 FQGNSA. The DNA for the CDR3 is TGTGCCAGCAGCTTAGATGGGGGGCAGCCCCAGCATTTT. This sequence encodes CASSLDGGQPQHF.

There are many counts of this clonotype. V and J are TRBV10-3 and TRBJ2-3, with a tentative D call TRBD2 (6 bases). Germline-derived CDR1 and CDR2 are ENHRY and SYGVKD. The CDR3 consists of 15 residues. V was trimmed by 7 bases and J by 2 bases, leaving 16 bases between them. The CDR3, as DNA: TGTGCCATCAAGGGTAGACTAGAGTTCACAGATACGCAGTATTTT. Translating it yields CAIKGRLEFTDTQYF.

The sample holds one count of this clonotype. V gene TRBV4-1 combines with J gene TRBJ1-2; the D is unclear. CDR1 is MGHRA and CDR2 is YSYEKL in the germline V gene. This CDR3 is 17 amino acids long. V was pared by 0 bases and J by 4 bases, with 18 bases between. The CDR3 region has the DNA TGCGCCAGCAGCCAAGACGGGATGCCCTTTGCGGGCTATGGCTACACCTTC. This sequence encodes CASSQDGMPFAGYGYTF.

The rearrangement links TRBV5-1 to TRBJ1-3; 7 bases agree with TRBD1. Germline V gene lookup returns CDR1 SGHRS and CDR2 YFSETQ. The CDR3 is made up of 13 amino acids. V lost 0 bases and J lost 8; bases outside the gene matches: 2. The CDR3 bases are TGCGCCAGCAGCTTGGACAGGGGCGACACCATATATTTT. Amino acids: CASSLDRGDTIYF. The variable domain in full, completed from reference TRBV5-1 and TRBJ1-3, reads KAGVTQTPRYLIKTRGQQVTLSCSPISGHRSVSWYQQTPGQGLQFLFEYFSETQRNKGNFPGRFSGRQFSNSRSEMNVSTLELGDSALYLCASSLDRGDTIYFGEGSWLTVV.

The rearrangement links TRBV12-3 or TRBV12-4 to TRBJ2-3; D gene unclear. The CDR3 has 12 amino acids. V was trimmed by 4 bases and J by 8 bases, leaving 10 bases between them. The CDR3 DNA reads TGTGCCAGCAGTTCAGGCTGGGGTACGCAGTATTTT. Translating gives CASSSGWGTQYF.

In its sample, this clonotype was seen a few times. The rearrangement uses TRBV10-2 and TRBJ2-3; 9 nucleotides line up with TRBD2. The germline V gene has CDR1 WSHSY and CDR2 SAAADI. This CDR3 has 13 amino acids. The ends lost 10 bases at V and 4 bases at J; junction bases unmatched: 6. Here the CDR3 DNA reads TGCGCCACCGGACTAGCGCCCCCAGATACGCAGTATTTT. Protein sequence: CATGLAPPDTQYF.

This clonotype turned up a few times. The chain couples TRBV4-1 to TRBJ2-3; 8 positions agree with TRBD2. Per the germline V gene, CDR1 is MGHRA and CDR2 is YSYEKL. V dropped 1 base and J dropped 4; count of bases not matched to a gene: 10. The CDR3 length is 17 residues. CDR3 loop: CASSQAPRGGVPDTQYF. As DNA, the CDR3 is TGCGCCAGCAGCCAAGCCCCCCGGGGGGGCGTTCCAGATACGCAGTATTTT.

In its sample, this clonotype was seen many times. DNA of the CDR3: TGTGCCAGCAGTTTCTCAGGGGTTAGTCACAATGAGCAGTTCTTC. This codes for CASSFSGVSHNEQFF. V gene TRBV12-3 or TRBV12-4 combines with J gene TRBJ2-1, with D possibly TRBD1 on 6 matching bases. With 3 bases removed from V and 5 bases from J, the gap between germline ends came to 14 bases. The CDR3 loop spans 15 amino acids.